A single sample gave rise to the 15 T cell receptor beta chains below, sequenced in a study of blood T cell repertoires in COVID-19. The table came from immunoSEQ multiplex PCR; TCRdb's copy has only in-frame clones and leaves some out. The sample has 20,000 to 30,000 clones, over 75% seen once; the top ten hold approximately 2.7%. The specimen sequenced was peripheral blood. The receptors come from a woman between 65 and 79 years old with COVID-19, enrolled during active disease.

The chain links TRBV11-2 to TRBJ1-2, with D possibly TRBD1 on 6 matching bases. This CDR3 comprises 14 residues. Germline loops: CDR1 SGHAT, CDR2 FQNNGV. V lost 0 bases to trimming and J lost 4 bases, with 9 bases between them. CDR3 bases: TGTGCCAGCAGCTTAGATGGCAGGGGCTATGGCTACACCTTC. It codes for CASSLDGRGYGYTF.

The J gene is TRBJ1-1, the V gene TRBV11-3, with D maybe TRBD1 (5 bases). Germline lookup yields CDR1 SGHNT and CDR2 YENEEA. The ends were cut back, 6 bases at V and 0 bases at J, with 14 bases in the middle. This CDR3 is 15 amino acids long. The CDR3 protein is CASSAGGSMNTEAFF. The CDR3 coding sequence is TGTGCCAGCAGTGCCGGGGGGAGCATGAACACTGAAGCTTTCTTT.

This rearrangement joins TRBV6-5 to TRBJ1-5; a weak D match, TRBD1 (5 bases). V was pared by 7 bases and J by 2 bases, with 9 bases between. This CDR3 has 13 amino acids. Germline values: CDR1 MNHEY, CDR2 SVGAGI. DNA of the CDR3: TGTGCCAGCACAGGGATCGGCAATCAGCCCCAGCATTTT. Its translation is CASTGIGNQPQHF.

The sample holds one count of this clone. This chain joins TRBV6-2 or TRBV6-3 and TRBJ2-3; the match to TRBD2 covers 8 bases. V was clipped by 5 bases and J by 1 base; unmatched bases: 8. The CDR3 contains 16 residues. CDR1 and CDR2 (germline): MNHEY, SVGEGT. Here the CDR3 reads CASSLRGGIRTDTQYF. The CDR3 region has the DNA TGTGCCAGCAGTCTCCGCGGGGGGATCCGCACAGATACGCAGTATTTT.

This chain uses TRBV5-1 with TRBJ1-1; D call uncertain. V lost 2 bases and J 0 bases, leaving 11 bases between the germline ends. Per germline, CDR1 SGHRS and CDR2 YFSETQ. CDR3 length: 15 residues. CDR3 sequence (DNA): TGCGCCAGCAGCTTCAGTACAGCACTGAACACTGAAGCTTTCTTT. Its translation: CASSFSTALNTEAFF.

The chain's CDR3 is CASTVRLNTEAFF. For the CDR3, the DNA is TGTGCCAGTACTGTCAGGCTAAACACTGAAGCTTTCTTT. J is TRBJ1-1 and V is TRBV19; no firm D call. CDR3 length: 13 amino acids. The V gene's germline CDR1 is LNHDA and CDR2 SQIVND (reference sequence). V was shortened by 7 bases and J by 2 bases, with 11 bases between the two germline ends.

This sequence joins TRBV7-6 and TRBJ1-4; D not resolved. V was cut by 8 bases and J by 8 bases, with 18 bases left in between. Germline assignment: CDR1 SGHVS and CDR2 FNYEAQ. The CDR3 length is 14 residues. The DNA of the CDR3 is TGTGCCAGCTCTCGGGCCACGAGAGGGGAAAAACTGTTTTTT. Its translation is CASSRATRGEKLFF.

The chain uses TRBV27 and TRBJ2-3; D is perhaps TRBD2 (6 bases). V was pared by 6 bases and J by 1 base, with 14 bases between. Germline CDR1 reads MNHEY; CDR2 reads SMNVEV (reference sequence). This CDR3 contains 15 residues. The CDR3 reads CASRPGGARTDTQYF. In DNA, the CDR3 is TGTGCCAGCAGGCCTGGCGGGGCTCGCACAGATACGCAGTATTTT.

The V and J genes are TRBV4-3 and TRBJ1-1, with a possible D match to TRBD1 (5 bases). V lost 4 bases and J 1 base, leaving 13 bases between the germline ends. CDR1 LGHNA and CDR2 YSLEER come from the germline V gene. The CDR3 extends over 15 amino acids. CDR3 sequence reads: CASSRGGTENTEAFF. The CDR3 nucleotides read TGCGCCAGCAGCCGAGGCGGGACGGAGAACACTGAAGCTTTCTTT.

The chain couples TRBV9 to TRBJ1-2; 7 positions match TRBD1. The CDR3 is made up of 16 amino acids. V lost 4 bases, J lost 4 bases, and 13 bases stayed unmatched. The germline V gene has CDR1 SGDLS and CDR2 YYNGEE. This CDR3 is CASSPRTGAEGYGYTF. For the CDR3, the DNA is TGTGCCAGCAGCCCTCGAACAGGGGCAGAGGGCTATGGCTACACCTTC.

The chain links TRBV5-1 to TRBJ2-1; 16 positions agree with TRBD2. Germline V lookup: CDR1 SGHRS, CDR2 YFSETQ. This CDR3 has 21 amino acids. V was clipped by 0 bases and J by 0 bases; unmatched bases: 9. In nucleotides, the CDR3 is TGCGCCAGCAGCTTGGGTGCCTTGGGACTAGCGGGAGGGAGCTCCTACAATGAGCAGTTCTTC. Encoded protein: CASSLGALGLAGGSSYNEQFF.

The CDR3 DNA follows: TGTGCCAGCAGTCAGAACAAGATCACTAGCGGGAGAGAATACAATGAGCAGTTCTTC. Translated: CASSQNKITSGREYNEQFF. V gene TRBV3-1 (or the pseudogene TRBV3-2) combines with J gene TRBJ2-1; 11 nucleotides align to TRBD2. J was trimmed by 4 bases and V by 6 bases; bases with no gene match: 17. The germline V gene encodes CDR1 LGHDT and CDR2 YNNKEL (reference sequence). This CDR3 has 19 amino acids.

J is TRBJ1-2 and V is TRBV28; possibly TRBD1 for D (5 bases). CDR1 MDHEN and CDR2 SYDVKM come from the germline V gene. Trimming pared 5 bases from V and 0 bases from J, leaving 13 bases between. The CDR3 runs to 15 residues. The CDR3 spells CASSPSDIANYGYTF. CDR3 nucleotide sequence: TGTGCCAGCAGTCCCTCGGACATAGCTAACTATGGCTACACCTTC.

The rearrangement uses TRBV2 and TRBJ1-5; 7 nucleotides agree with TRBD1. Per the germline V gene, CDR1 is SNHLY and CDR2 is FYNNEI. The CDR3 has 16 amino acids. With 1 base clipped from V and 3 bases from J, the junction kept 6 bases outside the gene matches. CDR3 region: CASSEEGAGINQPQHF. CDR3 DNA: TGTGCCAGCAGTGAAGAGGGGGCGGGGATCAATCAGCCCCAGCATTTT.

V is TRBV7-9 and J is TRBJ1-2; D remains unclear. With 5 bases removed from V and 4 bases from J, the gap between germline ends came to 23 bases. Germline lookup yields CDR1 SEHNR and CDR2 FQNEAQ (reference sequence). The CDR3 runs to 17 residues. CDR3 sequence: CASSPKGVLETLYGYTF. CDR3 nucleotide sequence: TGTGCCAGCAGCCCGAAGGGAGTGTTAGAAACCCTCTATGGCTACACCTTC.